This entry features one T cell receptor (beta chain) sequence. The source of the sample is a study of blood T cell repertoires in COVID-19. Background on the study: Spain, Italy and the United States supplied samples that represented acute and convalescent COVID-19. T cells, B-cell-depleted T cells, or PBMCs supplied cDNA or gDNA.

V dropped 8 bases and J dropped 0 bases, with 9 bases sitting between them. Germline V gene lookup returns CDR1 KGHSH and CDR2 LQKENI. The CDR3 covers 13 residues. How the authors handled the data: Estimated nucleated cell counts came from reference gene primer amplification. Libraries were prepared by immunoSEQ multiplex PCR; TCRdb keeps only in-frame clonotypes and omits some of them. The V and J calls and clone size come from that table; D and trimming were worked out from the DNA. The sample shows about 400,000 clones, 86% of them seen only once. Sequenced input: peripheral blood. The clonotype comes from a woman in her 30s with active or convalescent COVID-19. This chain connects TRBV18 to TRBJ2-3; D might be TRBD1 (5 bases). The CDR3 nucleotides read TGTGCCAGCCTCAGGGTTAGCACAGATACGCAGTATTTT. Translated: CASLRVSTDTQYF.